The 21 T cell receptor beta chains listed next were all sequenced from one sample in a study of blood T cell repertoires in COVID-19. Measured with immunoSEQ multiplex PCR; TCRdb has only the in-frame clones, and not every one. Of some 130,000 clones listed, 79% were seen once; the top ten hold under 5%. The sample taken for sequencing was peripheral blood. The source of these receptors is an elderly woman with acute or convalescent COVID-19.

The chain uses TRBV7-6 and TRBJ2-1; 9 bases are a match to TRBD2. Unmatched junction bases numbered 9, after V lost 5 bases and J lost 1 base. Germline assignment: CDR1 SGHVS and CDR2 FNYEAQ. The CDR3 consists of 17 residues. The CDR3 reads CASSLGGGVGSYNEQFF. Written as DNA, the CDR3 is TGTGCCAGCAGCCTCGGCGGGGGGGTGGGATCCTACAATGAGCAGTTCTTC.

This rearrangement joins TRBV6-5 to TRBJ2-7, with 8 nucleotides matching TRBD1. The length of the CDR3 is 12 residues. Germline V gives CDR1 MNHEY, CDR2 SVGAGI. The J segment lost 9 bases and the V segment lost 6 bases, leaving 7 bases of the junction unmatched. CDR3: CASSPGQGRQYF. The CDR3 coding sequence is TGTGCCAGCAGCCCCGGACAGGGTAGGCAGTACTTC.

This sequence joins TRBV4-2 and TRBJ1-4, with 8 bases fitting TRBD1. With 1 base clipped from V and 3 bases from J, the junction kept 25 bases outside the gene matches. This CDR3 spans 23 amino acids. CDR1 is LGHNA and CDR2 is YNFKEQ in the germline V gene. CDR3 amino acids: CASSQARFIGRTGKGFANEKLFF. CDR3 nucleotide sequence: TGTGCCAGCAGCCAAGCTCGGTTCATTGGGCGGACAGGGAAGGGTTTCGCTAATGAAAAACTGTTTTTT.

V usage is TRBV9 and J usage is TRBJ1-1; tentatively, D is TRBD1 (6 bases). The CDR3 has 15 amino acids. V was cut by 3 bases and J by 2 bases, with 14 bases left in between. The germline CDR1 and CDR2 sequences are SGDLS and YYNGEE. CDR3 bases: TGTGCCAGCAGCGACAAACAGGGAATCAACACTGAAGCTTTCTTT. The encoded protein is CASSDKQGINTEAFF.

This clone was seen a handful of times. The V call is TRBV3-1 (or the pseudogene TRBV3-2), the J call TRBJ2-5, with TRBD2 identical over 9 bases. The CDR3 contains 14 residues. CDR1 is LGHDT, CDR2 YNNKEL, per germline (reference sequence). The V segment lost 6 bases and the J segment 4 bases; nucleotides outside the gene matches: 6. CDR3 loop: CASRPSGRRETQYF. The DNA for the CDR3 is TGTGCCAGCAGACCCAGCGGGAGGCGAGAGACCCAGTACTTC.

This clone was detected only a few times. The rearrangement links TRBV11-1 to TRBJ1-1, with D maybe TRBD1 (5 bases). Trimming removed 1 base from V and 5 bases from J, with 14 bases in between. The CDR3 sequence is 15 residues long. In germline, CDR1 is SGHAT, CDR2 FQDESV (reference sequence). The CDR3 DNA reads as TGTGCCAGCAGCTTAGGAGCTCTCGGGGGGACTGAAGCTTTCTTT. This translates into CASSLGALGGTEAFF.

The chain couples TRBV5-1 to TRBJ2-1, with D perhaps TRBD1 (5 bases). From germline, CDR1 is SGHRS and CDR2 YFSETQ. V lost 0 bases to trimming and J lost 10 bases, with 17 bases between them. This CDR3 has 15 residues. The CDR3 nucleotides are TGCGCCAGCAGCTTGGCGGGTGCAGGGTATTCCGAGCAGTTCTTC. It specifies CASSLAGAGYSEQFF. Looking up the rest from reference TRBV5-1 and TRBJ2-1 gives the full variable domain: KAGVTQTPRYLIKTRGQQVTLSCSPISGHRSVSWYQQTPGQGLQFLFEYFSETQRNKGNFPGRFSGRQFSNSRSEMNVSTLELGDSALYLCASSLAGAGYSEQFFGPGTRLTVL.

This chain links TRBV28 with TRBJ2-5, with 8 bases fitting TRBD1. CDR3 length: 13 amino acids. The germline V gene has CDR1 MDHEN and CDR2 SYDVKM. The junction had 7 bases not matched to a gene; V was cut back by 7 bases and J by 6 bases. DNA for the CDR3: TGTGCCAGCACCAGACAGGGGATAAAGACCCAGTACTTC. This gives the protein CASTRQGIKTQYF.

J is TRBJ1-5 and V is TRBV2, with 8 nucleotides matching TRBD1. The germline gives CDR1 SNHLY, CDR2 FYNNEI. With 7 bases clipped from V and 4 bases from J, the junction kept 6 bases outside the gene matches. CDR3 length: 14 residues. The CDR3 bases are TGTGCCAGCACATTTAGGACAGGGAATCAGCCCCAGCATTTT. Its protein is CASTFRTGNQPQHF.

V gene TRBV2 combines with J gene TRBJ1-1, with D unclear. Germline CDR1 is SNHLY and CDR2 is FYNNEI. This CDR3 is built from 14 residues. Trimming pared 7 bases from V and 0 bases from J, leaving 12 bases between. CDR3 sequence: CASNGQALNTEAFF. The CDR3 DNA reads TGTGCCAGCAATGGGCAGGCGTTGAACACTGAAGCTTTCTTT.

The chain has TRBV30 and TRBJ1-2; D gene ambiguous. V lost 1 base to trimming and J lost 1 base, with 7 bases between them. CDR3 length: 13 residues. The V gene's germline CDR1 is GTSNPN and CDR2 SVGIG (reference sequence). DNA of the CDR3: TGTGCCTGGAGTGGAGGATTTAACTATGGCTACACCTTC. Translating it yields CAWSGGFNYGYTF.

CDR3 residues: CASNTESATNEKLFF. In DNA form, the CDR3 reads TGTGCCAGCAATACAGAGTCAGCAACTAATGAAAAACTGTTTTTT. This chain connects TRBV6-5 to TRBJ1-4; no clear D. The germline V and J ends were trimmed by 7 bases and 0 bases, with 12 bases remaining between them. This CDR3 comprises 15 residues. Germline values: CDR1 MNHEY, CDR2 SVGAGI.

This clone has a handful of counts. V is TRBV6-2 or TRBV6-3 and J is TRBJ2-7; perhaps TRBD2 as D (6 bases). Between the trimmed V and J ends, which lost 6 bases and 6 bases, there was a span of 18 bases. Germline assignment: CDR1 MNHEY and CDR2 SVGEGT. The CDR3 consists of 14 residues. CDR3 nucleotide sequence: TGTGCCAGCAGCCCGGACTACTCGACGGGCGAGCAGTACTTC. This codes for CASSPDYSTGEQYF.

V usage is TRBV4-3 and J usage is TRBJ1-6; the D is unclear. CDR3 length: 17 amino acids. Between the trimmed V and J ends, which lost 0 bases and 9 bases, there was a span of 18 bases. Germline V gene sequence: CDR1 LGHNA, CDR2 YSLEER. The CDR3 sequence: CASSQDVAVGGFSPLHF. CDR3 DNA sequence: TGCGCCAGCAGCCAAGATGTAGCGGTAGGTGGTTTTTCACCCCTCCACTTT.

A note on this clone: Compared with germline, one end of the junction differs, possibly owing to a read error. The V call is TRBV10-3, the J call TRBJ1-2; D is possibly TRBD1 (5 bases). Germline V lookup: CDR1 ENHRY, CDR2 SYGVKD. The CDR3 runs 15 residues. The CDR3 sequence: CASSLDSNPNYGYTF. The CDR3 DNA reads TGTGCCAGCAGTCTCGACAGTAATCCTAACTATGGCTACACCTTC.

The chain uses TRBV6-5 and TRBJ2-7, with D perhaps matching TRBD1 (5 bases). CDR3 length: 11 residues. V lost 9 bases and J lost 9, with 15 bases in between. The V gene's germline CDR1 is MNHEY and CDR2 SVGAGI. This chain's CDR3 is CASGVGVGQYF. CDR3 coding DNA: TGTGCCAGTGGGGTAGGGGTCGGGCAGTACTTC.

There are a few counts of this clone. The chain uses TRBV24-1 and TRBJ1-3, with 8 bases identical to TRBD1. V lost 5 bases, J lost 2 bases, and 4 bases stayed unmatched. This CDR3 contains 15 residues. From germline, CDR1 is KGHDR and CDR2 SFDVKD. CDR3 protein: CATSANRGTGNTIYF. CDR3 bases: TGTGCCACCAGTGCCAACAGGGGGACTGGAAACACCATATATTTT.

This sequence joins TRBV4-3 and TRBJ2-3, with D possibly matching TRBD2 (5 bases). CDR1 and CDR2 from the germline V gene are LGHNA and YSLEER. V gave up 0 bases and J gave up 3 bases, with 16 bases separating them. CDR3 length equals 17 residues. The CDR3 spells CASSQDSAGGRTDTQYF. In nucleotides, the CDR3 is TGCGCCAGCAGCCAAGATTCCGCGGGTGGTAGGACAGATACGCAGTATTTT.

This sequence joins TRBV24-1 and TRBJ2-3; D possibly corresponds to TRBD2 (5 bases). The length of the CDR3 is 13 residues. V lost 7 bases and J 3 bases, leaving 10 bases between the germline ends. CDR1 KGHDR and CDR2 SFDVKD come from the germline V gene. CDR3 residues: CATRGSGTDTQYF. For the CDR3, the DNA is TGTGCCACCAGGGGGAGTGGGACAGATACGCAGTATTTT.

This chain links TRBV6-5 with TRBJ2-1, with 7 bases identical to TRBD1. V lost 2 bases and J lost 3; bases outside the gene matches: 4. The CDR3 has 15 amino acids. Per the germline V gene, CDR1 is MNHEY and CDR2 is SVGAGI. The CDR3 loop is CASSYTGTVYNEQFF. The CDR3 DNA reads TGTGCCAGCAGTTACACGGGGACAGTCTACAATGAGCAGTTCTTC.

The chain has TRBV21-1 and TRBJ2-7; TRBD1 is taken as the D call from the table, unchecked against the DNA. TRBV21-1 is marked as a pseudogene. This CDR3 contains 13 residues. The chain's CDR3 is CASSGTGPYEQYF. In nucleotides, the CDR3 is TGTGCCAGCAGCGGGACAGGACCATACGAGCAGTACTTC.